This T cell receptor (beta chain) is from a study of cytomegalovirus exposure and HLA in healthy donors. Study outcomes and limitations: Common viral pathogens were later found to be apparently linked to several of the most significant clusters.

On this clone itself: Its antigen is not identified.

Primers: 60 Vbeta forward and 13 Jbeta reverse. Data came from immunoSEQ multiplex PCR; TCRdb stores just in-frame clones and leaves some out. The table has some 80,000 clones, around 77% seen once. V shed 1 base, J shed 5 bases, and the junction held 3 bases outside the gene matches. Germline V lookup: CDR1 MNHNY, CDR2 SVGAGI (reference sequence). This CDR3 has 14 amino acids. Sequences were obtained from PBMCs. The receptor was isolated from a man over 45 in good health and CMV-seronegative. This chain links TRBV6-6 with TRBJ2-5; 8 nucleotides line up with TRBD1. In DNA, the CDR3 is TGTGCCAGCAGTTACTGGACAGGGAAGGAGACCCAGTACTTC. This translates into CASSYWTGKETQYF.